This T cell receptor (beta chain) was captured by sequencing in a study of post-analysis software for immune sequencing data. Unique molecular identifiers were present in the TCR beta cDNA libraries. MiXCR was run by TCRdb on the PCR reads, yielding one entry per CDR3 protein. The sample records hundreds of thousands of distinct CDR3 sequences, around 40% being singletons. Sample: blood. The TCR originated in a girl aged 5-17 years with multiple sclerosis.

The CDR3 sequence: CASSLRTSGSVSEQFF. CDR3 bases: TGTGCCAGCAGCCTGCGGACCAGCGGGAGCGTCAGTGAGCAGTTCTTC. The V and J genes are TRBV4-2 and TRBJ2-1, with 8 bases fitting TRBD2. Per germline, CDR1 LGHNA and CDR2 YNFKEQ. The CDR3 runs 16 residues. The V and J ends lost 4 bases and 9 bases, in that order; junction bases with no gene match: 14.